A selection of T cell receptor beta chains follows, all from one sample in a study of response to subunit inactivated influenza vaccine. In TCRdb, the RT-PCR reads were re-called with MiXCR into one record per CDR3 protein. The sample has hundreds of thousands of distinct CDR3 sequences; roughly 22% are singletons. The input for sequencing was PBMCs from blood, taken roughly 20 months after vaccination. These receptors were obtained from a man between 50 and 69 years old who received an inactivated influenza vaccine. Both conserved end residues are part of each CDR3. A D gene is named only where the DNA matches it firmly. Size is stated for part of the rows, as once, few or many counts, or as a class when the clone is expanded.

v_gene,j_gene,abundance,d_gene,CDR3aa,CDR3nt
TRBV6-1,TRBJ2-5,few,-,CASSLVRVGETQYF,TGTGCCAGCAGCCTCGTTAGGGTAGGGGAGACCCAGTACTTC
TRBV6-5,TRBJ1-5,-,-,CASSSIGQPQHF,TGTGCCAGCAGTTCTATAGGTCAGCCCCAGCATTTT
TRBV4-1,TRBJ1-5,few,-,CASSQEVGRSGNQPQHF,TGCGCCAGCAGCCAAGAGGTCGGCAGGTCCGGCAATCAGCCCCAGCATTTT
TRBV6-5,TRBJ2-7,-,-,CASSYAGVFYEQYF,TGTGCCAGCAGTTACGCAGGAGTATTCTACGAGCAGTACTTC
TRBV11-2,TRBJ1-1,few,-,CASSFEGRVNTEAFF,TGTGCCAGCAGCTTCGAGGGAAGGGTAAACACTGAAGCTTTCTTT
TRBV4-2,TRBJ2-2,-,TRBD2,CASSQGPSGGAGELFF,TGTGCCAGCAGCCAAGGCCCTAGCGGGGGGGCCGGGGAGCTGTTTTTT
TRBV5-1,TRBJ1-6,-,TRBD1,CASSRTGNNSPLHF,TGCGCCAGCAGCCGGACAGGGAATAATTCACCCCTCCACTTT
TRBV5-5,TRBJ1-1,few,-,CASSTRGWRNTEAFF,TGTGCCAGCAGCACTAGGGGATGGCGGAACACTGAAGCTTTCTTT
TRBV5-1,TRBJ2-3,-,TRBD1,CASSRWTGLTDTQYF,TGCGCCAGCAGCAGATGGACAGGTTTGACAGATACGCAGTATTTT
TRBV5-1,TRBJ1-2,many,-,CASSLDLGYGYTF,TGCGCCAGCAGCTTGGACCTGGGCTATGGCTACACCTTC